The 27 T cell receptor beta chains given below trace back to one sample, sequenced in a study of T cell repertoires in cytomegalovirus infection. MiXCR, run by TCRdb on the reads, gives a single entry per CDR3 protein. The top ten clones hold around 2.4% of a sample with hundreds of thousands of distinct CDR3 sequences, roughly a tenth of them seen once. Sequences were obtained from PBMCs. The receptors were sampled from a human donor in good health (CMV status not recorded). Some clones in this sample may be carry-over from other donors' samples.

This clonotype was seen ten or more times. The chain uses TRBV11-3 and TRBJ1-2; no clear D gene. Trimming removed 1 base from V and 7 bases from J, with 13 bases in between. Germline CDR1 is SGHNT and CDR2 is YENEEA. The CDR3 runs to 14 residues. The chain's CDR3 is CASSLVRQFGGYTF. In nucleotides, the CDR3 is TGTGCCAGCAGCTTAGTCCGGCAGTTTGGTGGCTACACCTTC.

The J gene is TRBJ2-1, the V gene TRBV29-1; D is undetermined. The CDR3 sequence is 12 residues long. The germline V gene has CDR1 SQVTM and CDR2 ANQGSEA. V dropped 3 bases and J dropped 8 bases, with 11 bases sitting between them. CDR3 DNA sequence: TGCAGCGTTGAGGTTGATCGGTATGAGCAGTTCTTC. The encoded protein is CSVEVDRYEQFF.

There are many counts of this clonotype. This sequence joins TRBV7-6 and TRBJ1-1; D is unresolved. The V end was cut by 5 bases, the J end by 1 base, with 14 bases between. CDR3 size: 15 residues. Germline V gene data show CDR1 as SGHVS and CDR2 as FNYEAQ. CDR3 sequence reads: CASSPGVRGNTEAFF. CDR3 bases: TGTGCCAGCAGCCCCGGGGTCCGAGGGAACACTGAAGCTTTCTTT.

This clonotype was seen ten or more times. This chain joins TRBV20-1 and TRBJ1-5; a possible D gene is TRBD1 (6 bases). Trimming removed 4 bases from V and 4 bases from J, with 26 bases in between. This CDR3 spans 18 amino acids. CDR1 and CDR2 from the germline V gene are DFQATT and SNEGSKA (reference sequence). CDR3 amino acids: CSAILGTRQGIRNQPQHF. The DNA of the CDR3 is TGCAGTGCTATCCTCGGGACAAGGCAAGGGATACGGAATCAGCCCCAGCATTTT.

This clonotype was detected ten times or more. The CDR3, as DNA: TGTGCCAGCAGCCTGGGCGGTTTTAGGCAGCCCCAGCATTTT. This sequence encodes CASSLGGFRQPQHF. This chain connects TRBV7-9 to TRBJ1-5; D not certain. Germline V gene lookup returns CDR1 SEHNR and CDR2 FQNEAQ (reference sequence). This CDR3 region has 14 residues. V dropped 5 bases and J dropped 7 bases, with 15 bases sitting between them.

This clonotype was counted ten times or more. J is TRBJ2-2 and V is TRBV11-3; D is uncertain. The V and J ends lost 5 bases and 1 base respectively, with 14 bases between them. Germline lookup yields CDR1 SGHNT and CDR2 YENEEA. The CDR3 runs 16 residues. CDR3 sequence: CASSPSSRRNTGELFF. CDR3 DNA sequence: TGTGCCAGCAGCCCATCCTCGCGACGGAACACCGGGGAGCTGTTTTTT.

This clonotype was picked up many times. Germline and junction disagree at one end, which may indicate a read error. The J gene is TRBJ2-3, the V gene TRBV12-3 or TRBV12-4; 8 positions match TRBD2. This CDR3 is 11 amino acids long. The CDR3 bases are TGTGCCAGCAGCCTCGGGACTAGTTGGAATTTT. The encoded protein is CASSLGTSWNF.

This clonotype was seen repeatedly, ten times or more. The gene calls are TRBV7-9 and TRBJ1-2; D is undetermined. V was shortened by 2 bases and J by 6 bases, with 4 bases between the two germline ends. Germline CDR1 SEHNR, CDR2 FQNEAQ (reference sequence). The CDR3 loop spans 11 amino acids. The DNA of the CDR3 is TGTGCCAGCAGCTTAAACGATGGCTACACCTTC. Its translation: CASSLNDGYTF.

At least ten counts were recorded for this clonotype. This rearrangement joins TRBV2 to TRBJ2-2; 7 bases align to TRBD1. The CDR3 is 14 residues long. Trimming at V came to 4 bases and at J to 3 bases, leaving 2 bases not matched to a gene. From germline, CDR1 is SNHLY and CDR2 FYNNEI. In DNA, the CDR3 is TGTGCCAGCAGTGGAGGGACAGACACCGGGGAGCTGTTTTTT. It codes for CASSGGTDTGELFF.

This clonotype was seen ten or more times. V and J are TRBV28 and TRBJ1-1; D remains unclear. The V gene lost 7 bases and the J gene lost 0 bases, with 12 bases spanning the gap. In germline, CDR1 is MDHEN, CDR2 SYDVKM. This CDR3 comprises 14 residues. The CDR3 DNA is TGTGCCAGCACCAGTGGAGGTATGAACACTGAAGCTTTCTTT. This sequence encodes CASTSGGMNTEAFF.

This clonotype was picked up many times. The chain uses TRBV5-1 and TRBJ2-1; weak D call: TRBD1 (5 bases). This CDR3 contains 14 residues. V was pared by 0 bases and J by 6 bases, with 10 bases between. The germline V gene encodes CDR1 SGHRS and CDR2 YFSETQ. CDR3 nucleotide sequence: TGCGCCAGCAGCTTGGGGCAGGGCCTCAATGAGCAGTTCTTC. Residues: CASSLGQGLNEQFF.

In this sample, this clonotype turned up many times. The genes are TRBV7-2 and TRBJ2-5; 12 nucleotides agree with TRBD1. J lost 5 bases, V lost 5 bases, and 15 bases had no gene match. The CDR3 consists of 18 residues. Per the germline V gene, CDR1 is SGHTA and CDR2 is FQGNSA. In DNA, the CDR3 is TGTGCCAGCAGCCGAACGTTAGACGGGACAGGGGGCGAGGAGACCCAGTACTTC. The encoded protein is CASSRTLDGTGGEETQYF.

This clonotype was counted many times. The chain has TRBV20-1 and TRBJ2-5, with TRBD2 matching over 8 bases. Germline CDR1 is DFQATT and CDR2 is SNEGSKA (reference sequence). CDR3 length: 14 residues. The junction had 3 bases not matched to a gene; V was cut back by 1 base and J by 2 bases. This CDR3 is CSARGSGKQETQYF. CDR3 nucleotide sequence: TGCAGTGCTAGAGGTAGCGGGAAGCAAGAGACCCAGTACTTC.

This clonotype was recorded many times. V usage is TRBV12-3 or TRBV12-4 and J usage is TRBJ1-6; D gene ambiguous. This CDR3 has 10 residues. V dropped 8 bases and J dropped 10 bases, with 6 bases sitting between them. The CDR3 region has the DNA TGTGCCAGCGGAGGATCACCCCTCCACTTT. It encodes CASGGSPLHF.

This clonotype appeared many times. DNA for the CDR3: TGTGCCAGCAGGGGCGGGGGGGCATTAAATACGCAGTATTTT. Its translation: CASRGGGALNTQYF. The J gene is TRBJ2-3, the V gene TRBV28; 9 bases map to TRBD2. Per germline, CDR1 MDHEN and CDR2 SYDVKM. V was pared by 6 bases and J by 7 bases, with 8 bases of the junction left unmatched. CDR3 size: 14 residues. The full variable domain, its missing parts supplied by reference TRBV28 and TRBJ2-3, is DVKVTQSSRYLVKRTGEKVFLECVQDMDHENMFWYRQDPGLGLRLIYFSYDVKMKEKGDIPEGYSVSREKKERFSLILESASTNQTSMYLCASRGGGALNTQYFGPGTRLTVL.

This clonotype has more than one count but fewer than ten. The V and J genes are TRBV20-1 and TRBJ2-1; D tentatively fits TRBD1 or TRBD2 (5 bases each). Germline CDR1 and CDR2: DFQATT and SNEGSKA (reference sequence). The CDR3 totals 14 residues. V dropped 0 bases and J dropped 7 bases, with 13 bases sitting between them. As DNA, the CDR3 is TGCAGTGCTAGAGACCGGCTGGGACGGAATGAGCAGTTCTTC. As protein: CSARDRLGRNEQFF.

This clonotype was counted ten times or more. This chain links TRBV7-2 with TRBJ1-3; D not resolved. Trimming removed 0 bases from V and 2 bases from J, with 11 bases in between. This CDR3 spans 16 amino acids. CDR1 is SGHTA, CDR2 FQGNSA, per germline. For the CDR3, the DNA is TGTGCCAGCAGCTTAGCGACACCGGGGACTGGAAACACCATATATTTT. Translating it yields CASSLATPGTGNTIYF. Full variable domain (remainder filled in from reference TRBV7-2 and TRBJ1-3): GAGVSQSPSNKVTEKGKDVELRCDPISGHTALYWYRQSLGQGLEFLIYFQGNSAPDKSGLPSDRFSAERTGGSVSTLTIQRTQQEDSAVYLCASSLATPGTGNTIYFGEGSWLTVV.

This chain links TRBV25-1 with TRBJ1-2; 12 nucleotides align to TRBD1. The CDR3 length is 18 residues. Germline V gene lookup returns CDR1 MGHDK and CDR2 SYGVNS. V gave up 5 bases and J gave up 3 bases; unmatched junction bases: 13. Here the CDR3 DNA reads TGTGCCAGCAGTTCCTCCCCGGGACAGGGGGCTCAGGACTATGGCTACACCTTC. Its translation: CASSSSPGQGAQDYGYTF.

In its sample, this clonotype was seen many times. The gene calls are TRBV6-5 and TRBJ2-5, with D uncertain. Germline CDR1 and CDR2: MNHEY and SVGAGI. This CDR3 comprises 14 residues. V lost 4 bases and J 5 bases, leaving 14 bases between the germline ends. CDR3 bases: TGTGCCAGCAGTTCGTCCTATCGTGGGGAGACCCAGTACTTC. It is translated as CASSSSYRGETQYF.

This clonotype appeared many times. The chain couples TRBV7-2 to TRBJ1-2, with unresolved D. Trimming left V 4 bases short and J 8 bases short, with 20 bases between. This CDR3 spans 15 amino acids. Looked up from germline, CDR1 is SGHTA and CDR2 is FQGNSA. DNA of the CDR3: TGTGCCAGCAGCTCTCTAAGGCCGACCCAAGGGGGCTACACCTTC. Amino acids: CASSSLRPTQGGYTF.

This clonotype has just a few counts. The chain is built from TRBV5-6 and TRBJ2-2; 8 nucleotides agree with TRBD1. Trimming took 4 bases from V and 4 from J; bases not matched to a gene: 6. Germline V lookup: CDR1 SGHDT, CDR2 YYEEEE. The CDR3 spans 15 residues. Here the CDR3 reads CASSTPDRGTGELFF. CDR3 nucleotides: TGTGCCAGCAGCACTCCCGACAGGGGCACCGGGGAGCTGTTTTTT.

This clonotype was observed many times. The chain employs TRBV20-1 and TRBJ1-1; perhaps TRBD1 as D (6 bases). The germline V gene encodes CDR1 DFQATT and CDR2 SNEGSKA (reference sequence). The germline V and J ends were trimmed by 5 bases and 1 base, with 14 bases remaining between them. CDR3 length equals 14 residues. The CDR3 DNA reads TGCAGTGCTGGTCTACAGGGATCGAACACTGAAGCTTTCTTT. Encoded protein: CSAGLQGSNTEAFF.

This clonotype occurred many times. The genes are TRBV28 and TRBJ1-2; possible D gene TRBD1, 5 bases. This CDR3 spans 15 amino acids. Germline V gives CDR1 MDHEN, CDR2 SYDVKM. Trimming removed 5 bases at V and 2 bases at J, with 15 bases between. In DNA form, the CDR3 reads TGTGCCAGCAGTGAGGGAGGAAGGGGCAACTATGGCTACACCTTC. Amino acids: CASSEGGRGNYGYTF.

In this sample, this clonotype turned up many times. This chain joins TRBV20-1 and TRBJ2-5; D is perhaps TRBD1 or TRBD2 (6 bases each). Germline assignment: CDR1 DFQATT and CDR2 SNEGSKA (reference sequence). The CDR3 runs 16 residues. V gave up 4 bases and J gave up 4 bases, with 22 bases separating them. CDR3 protein: CSAKSGARAWRETQYF. CDR3 nucleotides: TGCAGTGCTAAGTCGGGGGCCAGGGCCTGGAGAGAGACCCAGTACTTC.

The sample holds many counts of this clonotype. The chain couples TRBV7-2 to TRBJ2-5, with 8 bases aligning to TRBD2. Unmatched junction bases numbered 10, after V lost 5 bases and J lost 2 bases. The CDR3 sequence is 16 residues long. The germline V gene encodes CDR1 SGHTA and CDR2 FQGNSA. CDR3 sequence: CASSLHGGAPQETQYF. The DNA for the CDR3 is TGTGCCAGCAGCCTTCACGGGGGGGCCCCACAAGAGACCCAGTACTTC. Drawing the rest from reference TRBV7-2 and TRBJ2-5, the complete variable domain is GAGVSQSPSNKVTEKGKDVELRCDPISGHTALYWYRQSLGQGLEFLIYFQGNSAPDKSGLPSDRFSAERTGGSVSTLTIQRTQQEDSAVYLCASSLHGGAPQETQYFGPGTRLLVL.

The J gene is TRBJ2-3, the V gene TRBV7-6, with 10 bases that match TRBD1. This CDR3 has 16 amino acids. Germline values: CDR1 SGHVS, CDR2 FNYEAQ. V shed 5 bases, J shed 6 bases, and the junction held 11 bases outside the gene matches. CDR3 DNA sequence: TGTGCCAGCAGCCGACAGGGACAGGGGCCTTGGGATACGCAGTATTTT. Amino acid sequence: CASSRQGQGPWDTQYF.

This clonotype was seen a few times. At one boundary the junction diverges from the germline segment, which might be a read error. The genes are TRBV29-1 and TRBJ1-1; D possibly corresponds to TRBD1 (5 bases). Germline V gene lookup returns CDR1 SQVTM and CDR2 ANQGSEA. The CDR3 spans 13 residues. The CDR3 bases are TGCAGCGTCGAAGTGGGGCAAGGGACTGAAGCTTTCTTT. It specifies CSVEVGQGTEAFF.